Listed here is a single TCR beta chain. The sample is drawn from a study of T-cell reconstitution after alpha-beta-depleted transplantation in children. Between the trimmed V and J ends, which lost 1 base and 12 bases, there was a span of 16 bases. Germline values: CDR1 LGHDT, CDR2 YNNKEL (reference sequence). The CDR3 is made up of 14 amino acids. Researchers prepared the TCRbeta library using unique molecular identifiers, the study reports. From the PCR reads, TCRdb called clonotypes with MiXCR, one entry per CDR3 protein. The profile shows about 610,000 distinct CDR3 sequences, roughly a tenth of them singletons.

This specimen consisted of PBMCs from the stem cell graft donor, obtained from the stem cell graft. This sequence joins TRBV3-1 and TRBJ2-1, with D perhaps TRBD2 (6 bases). This TCR derives from a human donor who donated a stem cell graft to a child with acute myeloid leukemia. The CDR3 bases are TGTGCCAGCAGCCAAGTGGTGGAGGGAGTGGGGCAGTTCTTC. Protein: CASSQVVEGVGQFF.